The 25 T cell receptor beta chains below all came from one sample that was sequenced in a study of cytomegalovirus exposure and HLA in healthy donors. It was with 60 Vbeta and 13 Jbeta primers that the PCR ran. Here immunoSEQ multiplex PCR was the method, and the copy in TCRdb shows in-frame clones only, minus some. This sample carries some 150,000 clones, 50% to 75% of them seen once, and the ten largest clones take roughly 6.8%. The sample taken for sequencing was PBMCs. These receptor sequences come from a woman in her sixties in good health and CMV-seropositive.

CDR3 amino acids: CAWSVATARNEQYF. CDR3 nucleotides: TGTGCCTGGAGTGTAGCGACCGCGCGCAACGAGCAGTACTTC. The rearrangement joins TRBV30 to TRBJ2-5; D not certain. The end of the DNA fits TRBJ2-7 better, so the J call may be wrong. CDR1 is GTSNPN, CDR2 SVGIG, per germline (reference sequence). This CDR3 is built from 14 residues.

This clone counts as medium-sized. The V call is TRBV4-3, the J call TRBJ2-7; TRBD2 matches 8 bases. Germline CDR1 is LGHNA and CDR2 is YSLEER. Unmatched junction bases numbered 21, after V lost 1 base and J lost 4 bases. The CDR3 is 20 amino acids. The CDR3 reads CASSQAQAGTSSLSVYEQYF. CDR3 in DNA: TGCGCCAGCAGCCAAGCTCAGGCCGGGACTAGTTCCCTTTCCGTTTACGAGCAGTACTTC.

The genes are TRBV5-4 and TRBJ2-7; D is unresolved. CDR1 is SGHNT, CDR2 YYREEE, per germline (reference sequence). The CDR3 runs to 11 residues. V was cut by 3 bases and J by 3 bases, with 4 bases left in between. CDR3 coding DNA: TGTGCCAGCAGCTCAAACTACGAGCAGTACTTC. It translates to CASSSNYEQYF.

The sample holds a few counts of this clone. The CDR3 sequence: CASSPLADTDTQYF. CDR3 DNA: TGTGCCAGCAGCCCACTAGCGGACACAGATACGCAGTATTTT. The chain links TRBV7-2 to TRBJ2-3; 8 bases are a match to TRBD2. Germline CDR1 reads SGHTA; CDR2 reads FQGNSA. V lost 5 bases to trimming and J lost 2 bases; unmatched junction nucleotides: 3. This CDR3 is built from 14 residues.

This chain links TRBV21-1 with TRBJ1-5; the table's D call of TRBD1 was not tested on the DNA. TRBV21-1 is a pseudogene. CDR3 size: 15 residues. The CDR3 reads CASSRGQGSNQPQHF. CDR3 in DNA: TGTGCCAGCAGCAGGGGACAGGGAAGCAATCAGCCCCAGCATTTT.

This clone was seen only a few times. This CDR3 is CASSPTGPSTDTQYF. CDR3 bases: TGTGCCAGCAGCCCGACAGGCCCAAGCACAGATACGCAGTATTTT. The rearrangement links TRBV7-2 to TRBJ2-3; D possibly corresponds to TRBD1 (6 bases). The CDR3 spans 15 residues. Trimming took 5 bases from V and 0 from J, leaving 12 bases between them. The germline V gene encodes CDR1 SGHTA and CDR2 FQGNSA.

This clone was seen once. The chain couples TRBV28 to TRBJ1-2, with D uncertain. CDR1 is MDHEN, CDR2 SYDVKM, per germline. Trimming pared 3 bases from V and 0 bases from J, leaving 5 bases between. CDR3 length equals 13 residues. CDR3 nucleotide sequence: TGTGCCAGCAGTTTGAGGGCTAACTATGGCTACACCTTC. Protein product: CASSLRANYGYTF.

The J gene is TRBJ2-7, the V gene TRBV29-1, with 9 bases that match TRBD1. After removal of 7 bases from V and 4 bases from J, the junction contained 8 bases not matched to a gene. CDR1 SQVTM and CDR2 ANQGSEA come from the germline V gene. CDR3 length: 13 residues. The CDR3 nucleotides read TGCAGCGCAGGACAGGGGTTATTGTACGAGCAGTACTTC. Its protein is CSAGQGLLYEQYF.

The chain combines TRBV30 with TRBJ2-1; D remains unclear. V was shortened by 4 bases and J by 6 bases, with 16 bases between the two germline ends. CDR1 is GTSNPN and CDR2 is SVGIG in the germline V gene (reference sequence). The CDR3 runs to 14 residues. The CDR3 loop reads CAWTSPEPPNEQFF. Here the CDR3 DNA reads TGTGCCTGGACCTCGCCTGAGCCACCCAATGAGCAGTTCTTC.

The CDR3 coding sequence is TGTGCCAGCAGCTCAACACTAGGCCGGGAGACCCAGTACTTC. Its protein product is CASSSTLGRETQYF. The rearrangement uses TRBV5-5 and TRBJ2-5; tentative D call: TRBD2 (5 bases). The CDR3 is made up of 14 amino acids. CDR1 is SGHKS and CDR2 is YYEKEE in the germline V gene (reference sequence). With 3 bases removed from V and 5 bases from J, the gap between germline ends came to 14 bases.

The V gene is TRBV13, the J gene TRBJ2-7; D not certain. V gave up 0 bases and J gave up 7 bases, with 4 bases separating them. The germline CDR1 and CDR2 sequences are PRHDT and FYEKMQ (reference sequence). CDR3 length: 11 amino acids. The CDR3: CASSLGGEQYF. The DNA for the CDR3 is TGTGCCAGCAGCTTAGGCGGGGAGCAGTACTTC.

This clone was recorded only once. This chain uses TRBV27 with TRBJ1-1, with 11 nucleotides matching TRBD1. The junction had 4 bases not matched to a gene; V was cut back by 4 bases and J by 0 bases. Germline V gene data show CDR1 as MNHEY and CDR2 as SMNVEV (reference sequence). The CDR3 totals 16 residues. This CDR3 is CASSWTGGRVNTEAFF. The DNA of the CDR3 is TGTGCCAGCAGTTGGACAGGGGGCCGGGTGAACACTGAAGCTTTCTTT.

This chain links TRBV30 with TRBJ1-3, with a possible D match to TRBD1 (5 bases). Deletions cut 8 bases from V and 0 bases from J, with 11 bases between. Germline V CDR1 and CDR2: GTSNPN, SVGIG (reference sequence). There are 13 residues in the CDR3. Here the CDR3 reads CARRAVSGNTIYF. CDR3 nucleotide sequence: TGTGCCCGCAGGGCCGTCTCTGGAAACACCATATATTTT.

In its sample, this clone was seen a few times. The chain couples TRBV28 to TRBJ2-3; 14 bases are a match to TRBD2. Per the germline V gene, CDR1 is MDHEN and CDR2 is SYDVKM. Trimming at V came to 6 bases and at J to 4 bases, leaving 3 bases not matched to a gene. The CDR3 length is 15 residues. The CDR3 protein is CASRKTSGRADTQYF. The CDR3 DNA reads as TGTGCCAGCAGGAAGACTAGCGGGAGGGCAGATACGCAGTATTTT.

J is TRBJ2-1 and V is TRBV5-6; D remains ambiguous. CDR1 is SGHDT and CDR2 is YYEEEE in the germline V gene. CDR3 length equals 11 residues. V was clipped by 4 bases and J by 7 bases, with 6 bases between them. The CDR3 bases are TGTGCCAGCAGCCAGAATAATGAGCAGTTCTTC. It translates to CASSQNNEQFF.

This clone was picked up a small number of times. V and J are TRBV9 and TRBJ2-1; D is possibly TRBD1 (6 bases). CDR3 length: 16 amino acids. Germline lookup yields CDR1 SGDLS and CDR2 YYNGEE. V was clipped by 0 bases and J by 4 bases, with 14 bases between them. CDR3 region: CASSVGGGPQYNEQFF. The CDR3 DNA sequence: TGTGCCAGCAGCGTAGGTGGGGGCCCGCAATACAATGAGCAGTTCTTC.

The V gene is TRBV29-1, the J gene TRBJ2-1, with no clear D. Between the trimmed V and J ends, which lost 7 bases and 9 bases, there was a span of 16 bases. CDR1 and CDR2 from the germline V gene are SQVTM and ANQGSEA. The CDR3 extends over 12 amino acids. CDR3 DNA sequence: TGCAGCGCTCGCCACCGCGGCTCTGAGCAGTTCTTC. Protein product: CSARHRGSEQFF.

The chain joins TRBV7-2 to TRBJ1-5; tentative D call: TRBD1 (6 bases). V was clipped by 6 bases and J by 9 bases, with 12 bases between them. This CDR3 region has 12 residues. Germline V gene data show CDR1 as SGHTA and CDR2 as FQGNSA. For the CDR3, the DNA is TGTGCCAGCAGTTCTCAGGGGTTGCCCCAGCATTTT. Its protein product is CASSSQGLPQHF.

This clone was detected only a few times. V and J are TRBV18 and TRBJ2-7; TRBD1 aligns across 8 bases. V shed 6 bases, J shed 0 bases, and the junction held 7 bases outside the gene matches. CDR1 is KGHSH, CDR2 LQKENI, per germline. The CDR3 consists of 15 residues. In DNA form, the CDR3 reads TGTGCCAGCTCGAGCAGAGGACAGGGCTCCTACGAGCAGTACTTC. Amino acid sequence: CASSSRGQGSYEQYF.

The chain links TRBV5-4 to TRBJ2-5; 13 bases align to TRBD2. The CDR3 is 15 amino acids. The ends lost 3 bases at V and 4 bases at J; junction bases unmatched: 3. Germline lookup yields CDR1 SGHNT and CDR2 YYREEE (reference sequence). The chain's CDR3 is CASSSGLAGVETQYF. The CDR3 bases are TGTGCCAGCAGCTCAGGACTAGCGGGAGTAGAGACCCAGTACTTC.

V and J are TRBV4-3 and TRBJ1-1; possible D gene TRBD1, 6 bases. The V end was cut by 2 bases, the J end by 0 bases, with 7 bases between. Germline CDR1 and CDR2: LGHNA and YSLEER. The CDR3 extends over 14 amino acids. CDR3 nucleotides: TGCGCCAGCAGCCAACAGGGGATGAACACTGAAGCTTTCTTT. This gives the protein CASSQQGMNTEAFF.

The chain joins TRBV5-4 to TRBJ2-6, with 7 bases lining up with TRBD1. Germline V CDR1 and CDR2: SGHNT, YYREEE (reference sequence). The CDR3 spans 15 residues. The V gene end was trimmed by 4 bases and the J gene end by 9 bases; junction bases not matched to a gene: 10. The CDR3 nucleotides read TGTGCCAGCAGCAGACAGGACAGGTTAGGCAACGTCCTGACTTTC. Translated, it gives CASSRQDRLGNVLTF.

V is TRBV5-1 and J is TRBJ2-2; 11 bases are a match to TRBD2. With 3 bases clipped from V and 5 bases from J, the junction kept 12 bases outside the gene matches. Germline CDR1 SGHRS, CDR2 YFSETQ. The CDR3 is 18 amino acids. CDR3 loop: CASSWDPTSGRGTGELFF. The CDR3 DNA reads TGCGCCAGCAGCTGGGACCCAACTAGCGGGAGAGGAACCGGGGAGCTGTTTTTT.

This clone was observed once. The chain joins TRBV7-2 to TRBJ2-7, with 7 positions matching TRBD2. CDR1 and CDR2 from the germline V gene are SGHTA and FQGNSA. J was trimmed by 7 bases and V by 5 bases; bases with no gene match: 8. This CDR3 is built from 13 residues. CDR3 loop: CASSPSTGREQYF. The CDR3 region has the DNA TGTGCCAGCAGCCCCTCGACCGGGAGGGAGCAGTACTTC.

The J gene is TRBJ1-5, the V gene TRBV5-5, with D possibly being TRBD1 (5 bases). This CDR3 has 15 residues. Trimming took 2 bases from V and 1 from J, leaving 10 bases between them. CDR1 and CDR2 (germline): SGHKS, YYEKEE (reference sequence). CDR3 DNA: TGTGCCAGCAGCTTCCGGCCAGGGAGCAATCAGCCCCAGCATTTT. It translates to CASSFRPGSNQPQHF. Based on the CDR3 plus reference TRBV5-5 and TRBJ1-5, the full variable domain is DAGVTQSPTHLIKTRGQQVTLRCSPISGHKSVSWYQQVLGQGPQFIFQYYEKEERGRGNFPDRFSARQFPNYSSELNVNALLLGDSALYLCASSFRPGSNQPQHFGDGTRLSIL.